The 23 T cell receptor beta chains given below trace back to one sample, sequenced in a study of beta chain features in type 1 diabetes (dated by TCRdb to the late 2010s). Preparation of the library involved the immunoSEQ multiplex PCR assay. The High Capacity cDNA Reverse Transcription Kit was used to reverse transcribe all of the isolated RNA, meaning that expressed TCRB transcripts were what got sequenced. Held by TCRdb, this immuneACCESS table contains in-frame sequences only and omits some clones. Under half of the omission traces to an unresolved V gene where checked; the cause of the rest is unknown. Counted in this sample were over 500,000 clones; 15% to 17% of them appeared once. The ten largest clones capture about 0.097% of the sample. The sequencing sample was made of naive CD4+ T cells from blood. The sample's cell subset or site, from its label and the paper: true naive CD4+ T cells. The receptors come from a man younger than 35 in good health.

The V call is TRBV5-1, the J call TRBJ2-5, with 8 bases identical to TRBD2. Germline CDR1 reads SGHRS; CDR2 reads YFSETQ. With 2 bases clipped from V and 2 bases from J, the junction kept 14 bases outside the gene matches. The CDR3 sequence is 18 residues long. This chain's CDR3 is CASSFQAGDTVSQETQYF. The CDR3 coding sequence is TGCGCCAGCAGCTTCCAAGCGGGAGACACGGTGTCTCAAGAGACCCAGTACTTC.

The chain links TRBV28 to TRBJ2-7, with unresolved D. Deletions cut 2 bases from V and 2 bases from J, with 16 bases between. CDR3 length equals 16 residues. Germline V lookup: CDR1 MDHEN, CDR2 SYDVKM. The CDR3 region has the DNA TGTGCCAGCAGTTTAAGCTCCGGCAGGCGCACCTACGAGCAGTACTTC. Encoded protein: CASSLSSGRRTYEQYF.

Only a few counts were recorded for this clone. This chain connects TRBV7-2 to TRBJ2-1; tentatively, D is TRBD2 (7 bases). The CDR3 has 13 residues. Trimming cost V 3 bases and J 9 bases, with 12 bases left between them. CDR1 and CDR2 (germline): SGHTA, FQGNSA. CDR3 in DNA: TGTGCCAGCAGCTTTTACAGGGAGGGTGAGCAGTTCTTC. It translates to CASSFYREGEQFF.

This clone showed up just a few times. V gene TRBV6-5 combines with J gene TRBJ2-7, with a tentative D call TRBD1 (6 bases). The ends were cut back, 0 bases at V and 6 bases at J, with 18 bases in the middle. The CDR3 contains 16 residues. The germline V gene has CDR1 MNHEY and CDR2 SVGAGI. As DNA, the CDR3 is TGTGCCAGCAGTTACTCGAGGTCAGGGGATAAATTCGAGCAGTACTTC. This translates into CASSYSRSGDKFEQYF.

Only a few counts were recorded for this clone. CDR3 amino acids: CASSLEWGSSYEQYF. The CDR3 DNA follows: TGTGCCAGCAGCTTAGAATGGGGTAGCTCCTACGAGCAGTACTTC. This sequence joins TRBV11-2 and TRBJ2-7; D is unclear. V gave up 0 bases and J gave up 0 bases, with 9 bases separating them. Germline CDR1 reads SGHAT; CDR2 reads FQNNGV. The CDR3 sequence is 15 residues long. The full variable domain, completed using reference TRBV11-2 and TRBJ2-7, is EAGVAQSPRYKIIEKRQSVAFWCNPISGHATLYWYQQILGQGPKLLIQFQNNGVVDDSQLPKDRFSAERLKGVDSTLKIQPAKLEDSAVYLCASSLEWGSSYEQYFGPGTRLTVT.

The chain couples TRBV9 to TRBJ2-7, with 7 nucleotides matching TRBD1. The CDR3 loop spans 14 amino acids. Germline assignment: CDR1 SGDLS and CDR2 YYNGEE. With 0 bases clipped from V and 3 bases from J, the junction kept 3 bases outside the gene matches. The chain's CDR3 is CASSVATGDYEQYF. CDR3 nucleotides: TGTGCCAGCAGCGTAGCTACAGGGGACTACGAGCAGTACTTC.

This clone was detected only a few times. Other DNA sequences in the sample encode the same CDR3. This chain links TRBV5-1 with TRBJ1-1; weak D call: TRBD1 (6 bases). Between the trimmed V and J ends, which lost 2 bases and 0 bases, there was a span of 8 bases. The V gene's germline CDR1 is SGHRS and CDR2 YFSETQ. The CDR3 runs to 14 residues. In nucleotides, the CDR3 is TGCGCCAGCAGCTTAGACAGGCTGAACACTGAAGCTTTCTTT. The encoded protein is CASSLDRLNTEAFF.

This chain uses TRBV11-2 with TRBJ2-4; 9 bases fit TRBD1. The V gene's germline CDR1 is SGHAT and CDR2 FQNNGV. The trim removed 6 bases at V and 4 bases at J, leaving 7 bases unmatched. The CDR3 consists of 15 residues. CDR3 sequence: CASSRGTGQKNIQYF. The CDR3 DNA reads TGTGCCAGCAGTCGTGGGACAGGGCAGAAAAACATTCAGTACTTC.

This clone was found a few times. This rearrangement joins TRBV7-6 to TRBJ2-3; TRBD1 might be the D (6 bases). This CDR3 is 16 amino acids long. Per the germline V gene, CDR1 is SGHVS and CDR2 is FNYEAQ. V lost 5 bases to trimming and J lost 1 base, with 16 bases between them. CDR3 region: CASSLLTGQGTDTQYF. DNA of the CDR3: TGTGCCAGCAGCCTTTTGACAGGCCAAGGCACAGATACGCAGTATTTT.

This clone turned up a few times. The rearrangement uses TRBV11-3 and TRBJ2-3; TRBD1 might be the D (5 bases). CDR1 SGHNT and CDR2 YENEEA come from the germline V gene. The CDR3 is 13 residues long. V was trimmed by 3 bases and J by 4 bases, leaving 8 bases between them. CDR3 DNA sequence: TGTGCCAGCAGCTTGACAGATCCAGATACGCAGTATTTT. Amino acids: CASSLTDPDTQYF.

This clone was observed a handful of times. The rearrangement uses TRBV4-1 and TRBJ2-7, with 8 bases lining up with TRBD1. The CDR3 is made up of 15 amino acids. CDR1 is MGHRA, CDR2 YSYEKL, per germline. With V trimmed by 1 base and J by 7 bases, 9 bases remained unmatched. The CDR3 DNA is TGCGCCAGCAGCCAAGGGGCAGGGGGCTTCTGGGAGCAGTACTTC. This encodes CASSQGAGGFWEQYF.

The gene calls are TRBV25-1 and TRBJ2-2, with D unclear. This CDR3 has 13 amino acids. V was trimmed by 2 bases and J by 5 bases, leaving 6 bases between them. The germline CDR1 and CDR2 sequences are MGHDK and SYGVNS. The CDR3 coding sequence is TGTGCCAGCAGTGAAAGGGCTACCGGGGAGCTGTTTTTT. Protein sequence: CASSERATGELFF. The variable domain in full, with the rest retrieved from reference TRBV25-1 and TRBJ2-2, is EADIYQTPRYLVIGTGKKITLECSQTMGHDKMYWYQQDPGMELHLIHYSYGVNSTEKGDLSSESTVSRIRTEHFPLTLESARPSHTSQYLCASSERATGELFFGEGSRLTVL.

The V gene is TRBV6-5, the J gene TRBJ1-5, with D maybe TRBD1 (5 bases). Trimming removed 8 bases at V and 4 bases at J, with 12 bases between. This CDR3 has 13 amino acids. The germline gives CDR1 MNHEY, CDR2 SVGAGI. The CDR3 reads CASGRGANQPQHF. CDR3 DNA sequence: TGTGCCAGCGGAAGAGGGGCAAATCAGCCCCAGCATTTT.

This sequence joins TRBV9 and TRBJ1-2; D gene ambiguous. The V end lost 0 bases, the J end lost 7 bases, and 13 bases lay between the germline ends. The CDR3 totals 14 residues. Germline V gene data show CDR1 as SGDLS and CDR2 as YYNGEE. CDR3 sequence: CASSVDGRHPGYTF. The CDR3 DNA is TGTGCCAGCAGCGTAGATGGGCGGCATCCTGGCTACACCTTC.

This clone was counted between two and nine times. The genes are TRBV9 and TRBJ2-7; D may correspond to TRBD1 or TRBD2 (5 bases each). Trimming removed 2 bases at V and 2 bases at J, with 26 bases between. The CDR3 sequence is 19 residues long. The germline V gene encodes CDR1 SGDLS and CDR2 YYNGEE. For the CDR3, the DNA is TGTGCCAGCAGCGTCCGAGGATCAAAGGGAGAGGGGAGAACCTACGAGCAGTACTTC. It translates to CASSVRGSKGEGRTYEQYF.

Only a few counts were recorded for this clone. The V gene is TRBV7-9, the J gene TRBJ2-5; 9 bases fit TRBD2. Germline CDR1 and CDR2: SEHNR and FQNEAQ (reference sequence). This CDR3 has 17 residues. V lost 5 bases, J lost 2 bases, and 12 bases stayed unmatched. CDR3 in DNA: TGTGCCAGCAGCCCCCGGGGGCTAGCGGGGAAACAAGAGACCCAGTACTTC. The encoded protein is CASSPRGLAGKQETQYF.

J is TRBJ1-2 and V is TRBV7-2; unclear D gene. Germline assignment: CDR1 SGHTA and CDR2 FQGNSA. The CDR3 contains 14 residues. Trimming pared 4 bases from V and 4 bases from J, leaving 13 bases between. CDR3 DNA sequence: TGTGCCAGCAGCTCTACCTCGGGAATCTATGGCTACACCTTC. Encoded protein: CASSSTSGIYGYTF.

This clone was counted a few times. V and J are TRBV5-1 and TRBJ2-4, with D uncertain. Trimming stripped 4 bases from V and 1 base from J, with 15 bases between. The CDR3 extends over 16 amino acids. Germline V lookup: CDR1 SGHRS, CDR2 YFSETQ. CDR3 region: CASSKQSDVAKNIQYF. For the CDR3, the DNA is TGCGCCAGCAGCAAACAGTCGGATGTGGCCAAAAACATTCAGTACTTC.

The chain combines TRBV25-1 with TRBJ2-5; no reliable D call. The germline gives CDR1 MGHDK, CDR2 SYGVNS. The V and J ends lost 2 bases and 14 bases respectively, with 12 bases between them. This CDR3 contains 11 residues. This CDR3 reads CASSERTILYF. The CDR3 DNA reads TGTGCCAGCAGTGAAAGGACGATCCTTTACTTC. Looking up the rest from reference TRBV25-1 and TRBJ2-5 gives the full variable domain: EADIYQTPRYLVIGTGKKITLECSQTMGHDKMYWYQQDPGMELHLIHYSYGVNSTEKGDLSSESTVSRIRTEHFPLTLESARPSHTSQYLCASSERTILYFGPGTRLLVL.

Regarding this clone: One end of the junction fails to match germline, which may point to a read error. J is TRBJ1-5 and V is TRBV9; 7 bases fit TRBD1. The CDR3 spans 16 residues. CDR1 and CDR2 (germline): SGDLS, YYNGEE. The CDR3 region is CASRVDREGSNQPQHF. CDR3 in DNA: TGTGCCAGCAGGGTAGACAGGGAGGGTAGCAATCAGCCCCAGCATTTT.

There are a few counts of this clone. The genes are TRBV6-6 and TRBJ2-3; D call uncertain. The CDR3 spans 12 residues. Germline CDR1 reads MNHNY; CDR2 reads SVGAGI (reference sequence). Trimming took off 6 bases at V and 2 bases at J, with 6 bases between the two ends. Here the CDR3 reads CASRTTTDTQYF. The CDR3 DNA follows: TGTGCCAGCAGAACAACCACAGATACGCAGTATTTT.

This clone was seen only a few times. The rearrangement links TRBV28 to TRBJ2-3; D is ambiguous. Germline lookup yields CDR1 MDHEN and CDR2 SYDVKM. V was trimmed by 6 bases and J by 0 bases, leaving 4 bases between them. The CDR3 totals 12 residues. The CDR3 protein is CASSPSTDTQYF. The CDR3 coding sequence is TGTGCCAGCAGCCCGAGCACAGATACGCAGTATTTT. The whole variable domain, filled in from reference TRBV28 and TRBJ2-3, reads DVKVTQSSRYLVKRTGEKVFLECVQDMDHENMFWYRQDPGLGLRLIYFSYDVKMKEKGDIPEGYSVSREKKERFSLILESASTNQTSMYLCASSPSTDTQYFGPGTRLTVL.

The chain joins TRBV18 to TRBJ2-3, with 8 nucleotides matching TRBD1. This CDR3 has 15 amino acids. Losses at the gene ends were 3 bases for V and 1 base for J; bases not matched to a gene: 3. Germline values: CDR1 KGHSH, CDR2 LQKENI. The CDR3 sequence is CASSPSGQGTDTQYF. DNA of the CDR3: TGTGCCAGCTCACCGTCGGGACAGGGCACAGATACGCAGTATTTT.